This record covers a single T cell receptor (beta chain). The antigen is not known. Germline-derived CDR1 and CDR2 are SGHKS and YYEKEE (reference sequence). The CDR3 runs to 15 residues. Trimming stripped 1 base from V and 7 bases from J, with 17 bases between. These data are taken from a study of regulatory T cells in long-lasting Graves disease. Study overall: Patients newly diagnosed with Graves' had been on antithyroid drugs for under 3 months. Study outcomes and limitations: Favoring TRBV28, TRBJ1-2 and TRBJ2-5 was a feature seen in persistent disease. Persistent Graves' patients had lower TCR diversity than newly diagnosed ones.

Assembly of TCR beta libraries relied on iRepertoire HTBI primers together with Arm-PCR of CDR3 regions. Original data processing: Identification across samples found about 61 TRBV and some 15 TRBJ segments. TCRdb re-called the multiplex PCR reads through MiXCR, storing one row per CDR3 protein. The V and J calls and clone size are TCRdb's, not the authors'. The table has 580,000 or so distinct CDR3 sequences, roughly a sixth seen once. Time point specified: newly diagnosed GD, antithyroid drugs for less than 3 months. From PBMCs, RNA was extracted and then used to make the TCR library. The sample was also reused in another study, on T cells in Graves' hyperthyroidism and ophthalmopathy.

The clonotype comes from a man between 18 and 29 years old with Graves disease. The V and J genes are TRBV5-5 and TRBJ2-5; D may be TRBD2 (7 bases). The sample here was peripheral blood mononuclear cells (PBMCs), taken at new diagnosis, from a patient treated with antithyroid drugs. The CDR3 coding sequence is TGTGCCAGCAGCTTGTTGGAGGGAGGGACAACGACCCAGTACTTC. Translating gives CASSLLEGGTTTQYF.